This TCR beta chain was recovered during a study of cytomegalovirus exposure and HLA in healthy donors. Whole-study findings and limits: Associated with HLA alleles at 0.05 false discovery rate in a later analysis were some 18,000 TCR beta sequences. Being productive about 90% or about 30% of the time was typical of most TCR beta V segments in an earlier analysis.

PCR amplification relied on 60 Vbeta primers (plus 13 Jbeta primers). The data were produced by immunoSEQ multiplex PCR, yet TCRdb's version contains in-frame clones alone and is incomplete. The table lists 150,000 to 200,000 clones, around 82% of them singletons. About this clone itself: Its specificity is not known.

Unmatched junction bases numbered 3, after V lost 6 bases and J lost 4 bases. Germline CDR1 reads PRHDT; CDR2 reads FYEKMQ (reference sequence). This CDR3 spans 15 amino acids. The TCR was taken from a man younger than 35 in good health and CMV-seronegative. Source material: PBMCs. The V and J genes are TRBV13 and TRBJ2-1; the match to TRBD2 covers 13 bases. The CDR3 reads CASRLLAGGYNEQFF. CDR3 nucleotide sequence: TGTGCCAGCAGGCTACTAGCGGGGGGGTACAATGAGCAGTTCTTC.